This entry features one T cell receptor (beta chain) sequence. Its target antigen remains unknown. Base qualities are not recorded, but no much larger clone differs from it by a single base. The cysteine opens and the phenylalanine closes a CDR3 of 13 amino acids. Kept here is only the CDR3 DNA, which spans 39 bases and is read in frame from base 1. V and J lose 6 bases and 5 bases, and a span of 14 bases separates them. CDR1 and CDR2 are drawn from the germline V gene (reference sequence): WNHNN, SYGVQD. The immunoSEQ Assay, a bias-controlled multiplex PCR, was used to amplify TCRbeta CDR3 regions from genomic DNA. As for the authors' bioinformatics: Within the assay, amplification of reference gene primers was used to estimate how many nucleated cells each sample contained. To quantify the absolute abundance of each unique TCRbeta CDR3 rearrangement, sequence reads were collapsed and filtered. For each sample, productive Simpson clonality was calculated as the square root of Simpson's diversity index over productive rearrangements. TCRdb limited this immuneACCESS table to in-frame rearrangements with V and J called. A share of clones is missing; checked studies link under half to unresolved V genes, and the rest is unexplained. The V and J calls and clone size come from that table; D and trimming were worked out from the DNA. The sample data list 74,000 or so clones, and roughly nine tenths of these were observed just once. The ten largest clonotypes hold roughly 8.8% of the sample.

The sample originates from a study of blood T cell repertoires in COVID-19 (TCRdb year 2020). About the full investigation: The collaborator samples originated in the United States, Italy and Spain and spanned the acute and convalescent phases of COVID-19. Sample metadata almost always included a de-identified subject ID, COVID-19 status, age in years and sex. A freely available public database, intended as a resource for researchers studying the immune response to SARS-CoV-2, is where the repertoires were released. The samples were drawn from the first 160 participants of the ongoing ImmuneRACE study and from 1,254 subjects provided by 6 global collaborators. Subjects who had been exposed to COVID-19, were actively infected with it, or had recovered from it provided the deeply sampled blood TCRbeta repertoires that made up the dataset. The prospective study material was composed of cDNA or gDNA derived from T cells, B-cell-depleted T cells, or PBMCs. Where available, HLA class I and class II types were obtained from metadata supplied by the sample provider rather than from assay-based typing. On the study overall, not on this receptor specifically: Clinical and demographic metadata were provided uncurated, with the amount varying by source and participant.

Collaborating institutions collected whole blood in K2EDTA tubes following their own protocols. Collaborator samples were shipped for TCRbeta analysis as frozen whole blood, isolated PBMCs, or DNA extracted from either sample type. This sequence uses TRBV10-1 and TRBJ2-7; tentative D gene TRBD2, with 6 bases matching. The sample taken for sequencing was peripheral blood. The source of this sequence is a man aged 45-65 years with active COVID-19. The CDR3 amino acid sequence is: CASRRGPLDEQYF. The sequenced DNA is TGCGCCAGCAGGCGGGGACCCCTCGACGAGCAGTACTTC.